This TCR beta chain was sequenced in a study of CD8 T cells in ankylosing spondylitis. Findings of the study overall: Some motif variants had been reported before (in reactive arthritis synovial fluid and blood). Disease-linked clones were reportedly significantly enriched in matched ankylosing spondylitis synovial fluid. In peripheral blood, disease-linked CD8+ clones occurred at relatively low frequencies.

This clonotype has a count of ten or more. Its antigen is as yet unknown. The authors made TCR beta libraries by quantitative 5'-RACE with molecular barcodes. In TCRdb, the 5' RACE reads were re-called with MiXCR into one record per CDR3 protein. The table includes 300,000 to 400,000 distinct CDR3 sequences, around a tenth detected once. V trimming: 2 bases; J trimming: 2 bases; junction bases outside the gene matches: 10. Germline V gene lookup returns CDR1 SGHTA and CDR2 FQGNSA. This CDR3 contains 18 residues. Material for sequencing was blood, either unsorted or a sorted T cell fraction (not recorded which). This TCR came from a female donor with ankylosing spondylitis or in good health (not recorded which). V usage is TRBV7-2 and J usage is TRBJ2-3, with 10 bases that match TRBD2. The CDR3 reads CASSLRSLAGGITDTQYF. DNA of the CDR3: TGTGCCAGCAGCTTAAGGTCGTTAGCGGGAGGAATCACAGATACGCAGTATTTT.